These 32 T cell receptor beta chains were sequenced from one sample in a study of shared clonotypes between healthy human individuals. Sequenced by immunoSEQ multiplex PCR; TCRdb stores in-frame clones only, minus some. The repertoire consists of about 800,000 clones, with about 96% occurring once and the leading ten covering less than 0.25%. Naive CD8 cells comprised CD45RO-negative, CCR7-positively selected cells, excluding terminally differentiated effector memory CD45RA+ cells. Material: naive CD8+ T cells sorted from blood. The receptors were gathered from a young man in good health.

V and J are TRBV2 and TRBJ2-7; no firm D call. CDR3 length: 11 residues. Trimming cost V 4 bases and J 4 bases, with 5 bases left between them. CDR1 is SNHLY and CDR2 is FYNNEI in the germline V gene. The DNA for the CDR3 is TGTGCCAGCAGTGCCAATTACGAGCAGTACTTC. Its translation: CASSANYEQYF.

V gene TRBV10-3 combines with J gene TRBJ2-1; TRBD2 matches at 8 bases. The CDR3 loop spans 16 amino acids. V shed 3 bases, J shed 4 bases, and the junction held 8 bases outside the gene matches. Germline V gene sequence: CDR1 ENHRY, CDR2 SYGVKD. For the CDR3, the DNA is TGTGCCATCAGTGACCCGGGAGGGCCGAGGTACAATGAGCAGTTCTTC. The encoded protein is CAISDPGGPRYNEQFF.

This rearrangement joins TRBV7-9 to TRBJ1-4; unclear D gene. Trimming removed 1 base at V and 7 bases at J, with 10 bases between. Germline V gives CDR1 SEHNR, CDR2 FQNEAQ (reference sequence). The CDR3 has 14 residues. The CDR3 region is CASSLEGTIEKLFF. The CDR3 DNA is TGTGCCAGCAGCTTAGAGGGAACCATTGAAAAACTGTTTTTT.

The DNA of the CDR3 is TGTGCCAGCAGTGAAGCTTTCCTTGGGGACGAGCAGTACTTC. This translates into CASSEAFLGDEQYF. This chain links TRBV6-1 with TRBJ2-7; D remains ambiguous. This CDR3 has 14 residues. V was cut by 0 bases and J by 5 bases, with 11 bases left in between. Per germline, CDR1 MNHNS and CDR2 SASEGT.

The V and J genes are TRBV28 and TRBJ2-7, with D possibly matching TRBD2 (5 bases). The germline V and J ends were trimmed by 3 bases and 10 bases, with 10 bases remaining between them. There are 11 residues in the CDR3. Germline CDR1 reads MDHEN; CDR2 reads SYDVKM. In DNA form, the CDR3 reads TGTGCCAGCAGTTTTACGGGAAAACAGTACTTC. Translating gives CASSFTGKQYF.

V gene TRBV29-1 combines with J gene TRBJ2-3, with 9 bases matching TRBD1. The CDR3 is 13 residues long. CDR1 and CDR2 from the germline V gene are SQVTM and ANQGSEA. Losses at the gene ends were 4 bases for V and 4 bases for J; bases not matched to a gene: 3. The CDR3 here is CSVGQGEADTQYF. CDR3 DNA sequence: TGCAGCGTTGGACAGGGGGAGGCAGATACGCAGTATTTT.

The gene calls are TRBV11-3 and TRBJ2-5; 8 nucleotides agree with TRBD2. Looked up from germline, CDR1 is SGHNT and CDR2 is YENEEA. V gave up 3 bases and J gave up 5 bases; unmatched junction bases: 11. The CDR3 extends over 16 amino acids. The CDR3 here is CASSFGVGAGEETQYF. The CDR3 region has the DNA TGTGCCAGCAGCTTTGGGGTGGGAGCGGGAGAGGAGACCCAGTACTTC.

The V gene is TRBV6-5, the J gene TRBJ1-1; TRBD1 aligns across 7 bases. There are 14 residues in the CDR3. Germline CDR1 MNHEY, CDR2 SVGAGI. After removal of 2 bases from V and 10 bases from J, the junction contained 10 bases not matched to a gene. The CDR3 DNA reads as TGTGCCAGCAGTTACACCCAGACAGGGAAAGGAGCTTTCTTT. It codes for CASSYTQTGKGAFF.

The rearrangement joins TRBV19 to TRBJ1-5; D gene ambiguous. CDR3 length equals 15 residues. V shed 5 bases and J shed 6 bases, with 17 bases lying between them. Germline values: CDR1 LNHDA, CDR2 SQIVND (reference sequence). The CDR3 sequence is CASSAYSLGGQPQHF. CDR3 DNA: TGTGCCAGTAGTGCATATTCGTTGGGTGGTCAGCCCCAGCATTTT.

This clone was seen just once. The J gene is TRBJ2-1, the V gene TRBV5-1; either TRBD1 or TRBD2 may fit D (5 bases each). CDR3 length: 17 amino acids. V gave up 6 bases and J gave up 8 bases, with 27 bases separating them. Germline V gene sequence: CDR1 SGHRS, CDR2 YFSETQ. CDR3 coding DNA: TGCGCCAGCACTAGTAGCAGACCCGGGACCCTTGAGGATGAGCAGTTCTTC. Amino acids: CASTSSRPGTLEDEQFF.

The chain is built from TRBV27 and TRBJ2-5; no clear D gene. The germline V and J ends were trimmed by 2 bases and 3 bases, with 10 bases remaining between them. In germline, CDR1 is MNHEY, CDR2 SMNVEV (reference sequence). CDR3 size: 14 residues. The CDR3 loop is CASSLRLGKETQYF. The CDR3 DNA follows: TGTGCCAGCAGTTTACGGCTGGGAAAAGAGACCCAGTACTTC.

The V call is TRBV5-5, the J call TRBJ2-3; D call uncertain. With 2 bases removed from V and 2 bases from J, the gap between germline ends came to 6 bases. Germline lookup yields CDR1 SGHKS and CDR2 YYEKEE (reference sequence). The CDR3 loop spans 13 amino acids. The CDR3 protein is CASSFFITDTQYF. CDR3 bases: TGTGCCAGCAGCTTTTTTATCACAGATACGCAGTATTTT.

The gene calls are TRBV2 and TRBJ1-3; D is undetermined. The germline CDR1 and CDR2 sequences are SNHLY and FYNNEI. The germline V and J ends were trimmed by 8 bases and 0 bases, with 11 bases remaining between them. This CDR3 has 14 amino acids. The CDR3 bases are TGTGCCAGCTTCAGTGAGAGCTCTGGAAACACCATATATTTT. It specifies CASFSESSGNTIYF.

The chain recombines TRBV28 with TRBJ2-2; D might be TRBD2 (7 bases). Between the trimmed V and J ends, which lost 6 bases and 1 base, there was a span of 15 bases. The CDR3 has 16 residues. CDR1 is MDHEN and CDR2 is SYDVKM in the germline V gene. CDR3 coding DNA: TGTGCCAGCAGCCTTATGGGGGGGCGGAACACCGGGGAGCTGTTTTTT. It encodes CASSLMGGRNTGELFF.

This clone was counted a few times. The CDR3 sequence: CASSSPRAGGNQPQHF. For the CDR3, the DNA is TGTGCCAGCAGCTCCCCGCGGGCAGGGGGCAATCAGCCCCAGCATTTT. The chain links TRBV7-9 to TRBJ1-5; TRBD1 is a possible D gene (6 bases). The CDR3 has 16 amino acids. V gave up 4 bases and J gave up 2 bases, with 15 bases separating them. Per the germline V gene, CDR1 is SEHNR and CDR2 is FQNEAQ (reference sequence).

The chain couples TRBV7-6 to TRBJ2-7, with D uncertain. The CDR3 runs to 13 residues. Germline loops: CDR1 SGHVS, CDR2 FNYEAQ. The V end lost 5 bases, the J end lost 8 bases, and 16 bases lay between the germline ends. CDR3 nucleotide sequence: TGTGCCAGCAGCCCGCCCCAGAGTACGAAGCAGTACTTC. This translates into CASSPPQSTKQYF. Drawing the rest from reference TRBV7-6 and TRBJ2-7, the complete variable domain is GAGVSQSPRYKVTKRGQDVALRCDPISGHVSLYWYRQALGQGPEFLTYFNYEAQQDKSGLPNDRFSAERPEGSISTLTIQRTEQRDSAMYRCASSPPQSTKQYFGPGTRLTVT.

The chain recombines TRBV15 with TRBJ2-5; D perhaps matches TRBD1 (6 bases). Germline loops: CDR1 LNHNV, CDR2 YYDKDF (reference sequence). The length of the CDR3 is 20 residues. The V end was cut by 5 bases, the J end by 1 base, with 29 bases between. The CDR3: CATSGTSMAKSGHLQETQYF. The CDR3 DNA sequence: TGTGCCACCAGCGGTACTTCGATGGCTAAATCGGGACACCTCCAAGAGACCCAGTACTTC.

The chain combines TRBV4-1 with TRBJ2-7; maybe TRBD2 (6 bases). This CDR3 is built from 15 residues. Germline lookup yields CDR1 MGHRA and CDR2 YSYEKL. The germline V and J ends were trimmed by 1 base and 0 bases, with 10 bases remaining between them. The CDR3 DNA follows: TGCGCCAGCAGCCAAGTCGGAGGGGCCTCCTACGAGCAGTACTTC. It codes for CASSQVGGASYEQYF.

CDR3 protein: CASSLGLGGLDEQFF. CDR3 sequence (DNA): TGTGCCAGCAGCTTGGGGTTAGGTGGGTTGGATGAGCAGTTCTTC. The chain is built from TRBV5-6 and TRBJ2-1; no reliable D call. The germline V and J ends were trimmed by 0 bases and 8 bases, with 15 bases remaining between them. Germline V gene data show CDR1 as SGHDT and CDR2 as YYEEEE. The CDR3 is made up of 15 amino acids.

This chain joins TRBV5-5 and TRBJ2-3, with D uncertain. Germline lookup yields CDR1 SGHKS and CDR2 YYEKEE (reference sequence). Trimming removed 4 bases from V and 0 bases from J, with 15 bases in between. The CDR3 runs to 16 residues. The CDR3 sequence is CASSPQLRLSTDTQYF. The CDR3 DNA reads TGTGCCAGCAGCCCCCAGCTGCGCCTCAGCACAGATACGCAGTATTTT.

This clone was seen more than once but under ten times. The chain has TRBV9 and TRBJ2-7, with D unresolved. CDR3 length equals 13 residues. From germline, CDR1 is SGDLS and CDR2 YYNGEE. The V gene lost 4 bases and the J gene lost 6 bases, with 14 bases spanning the gap. Here the CDR3 reads CASSPQSWGEQYF. CDR3 sequence (DNA): TGTGCCAGCAGCCCGCAGTCCTGGGGCGAGCAGTACTTC.

The chain joins TRBV4-1 to TRBJ2-3; D is undetermined. V lost 8 bases and J lost 3, with 12 bases in between. The CDR3 covers 13 residues. Germline assignment: CDR1 MGHRA and CDR2 YSYEKL. DNA for the CDR3: TGCGCCAGCGGGCTAGTTATGACAGATACGCAGTATTTT. Its protein is CASGLVMTDTQYF.

The rearrangement links TRBV30 to TRBJ1-1; D unclear. Germline CDR1 GTSNPN, CDR2 SVGIG (reference sequence). Deletions cut 5 bases from V and 3 bases from J, with 7 bases between. This CDR3 region has 11 residues. DNA of the CDR3: TGTGCCTGGCGCCACTACACTGAAGCTTTCTTT. Protein: CAWRHYTEAFF.

The gene calls are TRBV27 and TRBJ2-1; D is ambiguous. Germline loops: CDR1 MNHEY, CDR2 SMNVEV (reference sequence). Trimming took off 2 bases at V and 10 bases at J, with 9 bases between the two ends. CDR3 length equals 12 residues. The CDR3 reads CASSLPDREQFF. CDR3 nucleotides: TGTGCCAGCAGTTTACCCGATAGGGAGCAGTTCTTC.

Notes on this clone: Additional DNA sequences in this sample encode the identical CDR3. The V call is TRBV9, the J call TRBJ1-1; D unresolved. The V end was cut by 0 bases, the J end by 1 base, with 7 bases between. The CDR3 extends over 14 amino acids. Germline assignment: CDR1 SGDLS and CDR2 YYNGEE. The CDR3 protein is CASSVGQANTEAFF. The CDR3 coding sequence is TGTGCCAGCAGCGTAGGGCAGGCGAACACTGAAGCTTTCTTT.

The V gene is TRBV9, the J gene TRBJ2-1; D unclear. Trimming took off 3 bases at V and 9 bases at J, with 13 bases between the two ends. The CDR3 totals 13 residues. In germline, CDR1 is SGDLS, CDR2 YYNGEE. CDR3 nucleotide sequence: TGTGCCAGCAGCGGGAGAGAGTTTCCTGAGCAGTTCTTC. Protein product: CASSGREFPEQFF.

This chain joins TRBV27 and TRBJ2-7, with 15 bases aligning to TRBD2. Trimming took 8 bases from V and 4 from J; bases not matched to a gene: 0. This CDR3 has 13 residues. Germline V gene sequence: CDR1 MNHEY, CDR2 SMNVEV (reference sequence). The DNA for the CDR3 is TGTGCCAGCGGGACTAGCGGGAGGTACGAGCAGTACTTC. This codes for CASGTSGRYEQYF.

This chain uses TRBV27 with TRBJ2-5; D is undetermined. The CDR3 runs to 14 residues. Germline V gene lookup returns CDR1 MNHEY and CDR2 SMNVEV (reference sequence). The V gene lost 5 bases and the J gene lost 3 bases, with 13 bases spanning the gap. CDR3 region: CASSMLGFEETQYF. DNA of the CDR3: TGTGCCAGCAGTATGTTGGGCTTTGAAGAGACCCAGTACTTC.

The CDR3 DNA reads as TGTGCCAGCAGCTCACGACAGACAAATTACTACGAGCAGTACTTC. It is translated as CASSSRQTNYYEQYF. The chain couples TRBV7-9 to TRBJ2-7, with D possibly matching TRBD1 (5 bases). The CDR3 is 15 amino acids. V lost 4 bases and J 3 bases, leaving 16 bases between the germline ends. CDR1 and CDR2 (germline): SEHNR, FQNEAQ (reference sequence).

V is TRBV7-9 and J is TRBJ2-7; D gene ambiguous. Trimming took off 5 bases at V and 5 bases at J, with 7 bases between the two ends. This CDR3 is built from 11 residues. CDR1 and CDR2 from the germline V gene are SEHNR and FQNEAQ (reference sequence). Here the CDR3 DNA reads TGTGCCAGCAGCCTCCAGCACGAGCAGTACTTC. Encoded protein: CASSLQHEQYF.

The J gene is TRBJ2-1, the V gene TRBV11-3; D could derive from TRBD1 or TRBD2 (5 bases each). Looked up from germline, CDR1 is SGHNT and CDR2 is YENEEA. This CDR3 spans 14 amino acids. V was clipped by 4 bases and J by 7 bases, with 14 bases between them. Here the CDR3 reads CASSSPWDGNEQFF. The DNA for the CDR3 is TGTGCCAGCAGCTCTCCCTGGGACGGGAATGAGCAGTTCTTC. Combining the CDR3 with reference TRBV11-3 and TRBJ2-1 gives the whole variable domain EAGVVQSPRYKIIEKKQPVAFWCNPISGHNTLYWYLQNLGQGPELLIRYENEEAVDDSQLPKDRFSAERLKGVDSTLKIQPAELGDSAVYLCASSSPWDGNEQFFGPGTRLTVL.

This chain connects TRBV15 to TRBJ2-7, with D possibly being TRBD1 or TRBD2 (5 bases each). The CDR3 is made up of 14 amino acids. V gave up 8 bases and J gave up 2 bases, with 16 bases separating them. Germline assignment: CDR1 LNHNV and CDR2 YYDKDF (reference sequence). The CDR3, as DNA: TGTGCCACCGGCCAGAGGGGTGGGACCTACGAGCAGTACTTC. Its protein is CATGQRGGTYEQYF. The variable domain in full, completed from reference TRBV15 and TRBJ2-7, reads DAMVIQNPRYQVTQFGKPVTLSCSQTLNHNVMYWYQQKSSQAPKLLFHYYDKDFNNEADTPDNFQSRRPNTSFCFLDIRSPGLGDTAMYLCATGQRGGTYEQYFGPGTRLTVT.